The clone carrying this TCR beta chain was seen at least ten times. In TCRdb, the PCR reads were re-called with MiXCR into one record per CDR3 protein. The table has 85,000 to 120,000 distinct CDR3 sequences, approximately 47% seen once. These data originate in a study of CDR3 diversity in severe acne. Trimming cost V 3 bases and J 0 bases, with 18 bases left between them. This CDR3 is built from 18 residues. Germline V CDR1 and CDR2: SNHLY, FYNNEI. What was sequenced was blood. The rearrangement uses TRBV2 and TRBJ1-3, with D possibly matching TRBD1 (6 bases). The clonotype comes from a male donor with acne. The CDR3 nucleotides are TGTGCCAGCAGTGATTGGACAGCCCCCCTTCTCTCTGGAAACACCATATATTTT. This encodes CASSDWTAPLLSGNTIYF.